A selection of T cell receptor beta chains follows, all from one sample in a study of shared clonotypes between healthy human individuals. Clones were read by immunoSEQ multiplex PCR, and TCRdb kept only the in-frame ones, dropping some. The sample contains roughly 2.2 million clones, over 85% of which appear only once. Sequenced material: naive CD4+ T cells from PBMCs. Receptors originate from a young man in good health. Some clones in this sample may be carry-over from other donors' samples. CDR3s include the opening cysteine and the closing phenylalanine or tryptophan. Each record gives: clone size, V gene, J gene, D gene, CDR3 DNA, CDR3 protein. The D gene is left open where the match is weak. The size entry is marked missing in some rows and otherwise reads once, few, many or a size class.

>NA|TRBV28|TRBJ2-3|TRBD2
TGTGCCAGCAGTGGGCGGGAGGGGACAGATACGCAGTATTTT
CASSGREGTDTQYF
>once|TRBV11-2|TRBJ2-5|NA
TGTGCCAGCAGCTTAGTCGCCAGGACAGCCCCAGAAGAGACCCAGTACTTC
CASSLVARTAPEETQYF
>NA|TRBV19|TRBJ2-1|NA
TGTGCCAGTAGTATAGGCGGGCCAATCCTAGGGAATGAGCAGTTCTTC
CASSIGGPILGNEQFF
>NA|TRBV5-6|TRBJ1-6|NA
TGTGCCAGCAGCTTGAGGGGGTCCTATAATTCACCCCTCCACTTT
CASSLRGSYNSPLHF
>NA|TRBV5-6|TRBJ1-3|NA
TGTGCCAGCAGCTTGGTAACAGGTGGAAACACCATATATTTT
CASSLVTGGNTIYF
>NA|TRBV5-1|TRBJ2-1|TRBD2
TGCGCCAGCAGCTTGGAGGTCGGCGGGAGGTGGGATGAGCAGTTCTTC
CASSLEVGGRWDEQFF
>NA|TRBV7-8|TRBJ2-3|NA
TGTGCCAGCATCCAGGGACTCACCACAGATACGCAGTATTTT
CASIQGLTTDTQYF
>once|TRBV28|TRBJ1-5|TRBD1
TGTGCCAGCAGTGGAGGGGGACAGGGGGTTAAGGGGGCCTCGCCCCAGCATTTT
CASSGGGQGVKGASPQHF
>NA|TRBV5-1|TRBJ2-1|TRBD2
TGCGCCAGCAGCTTCTTACTAGCGGGAGGAACGAATGAGCAGTTCTTC
CASSFLLAGGTNEQFF
>NA|TRBV5-1|TRBJ2-3|NA
TGCGCCAGCAGCCTGGGACTTACAGGGGCTTCAGATACGCAGTATTTT
CASSLGLTGASDTQYF
>NA|TRBV19|TRBJ2-5|TRBD2
TGTGCCAGTAGCCAGAGCGGGGCCCCTTGGGAGACCCAGTACTTC
CASSQSGAPWETQYF
>NA|TRBV2|TRBJ1-5|NA
TGTGCCAGCAGTGGGGATGCGGGTGGCAATCAGCCCCAGCATTTT
CASSGDAGGNQPQHF
>NA|TRBV10-3|TRBJ2-3|NA
TGTGCCATCAGTGAGTCGGCGATCGCAGATACGCAGTATTTT
CAISESAIADTQYF
>NA|TRBV10-3|TRBJ2-7|TRBD2
TGTGCCATCAGTGAGTCTAGCGGGGCCTACGAGCAGTACTTC
CAISESSGAYEQYF
>once|TRBV28|TRBJ2-7|NA
TGTGCCAGCAGTTGGTCCCCGCCCTACGAGCAGTACTTC
CASSWSPPYEQYF
>NA|TRBV5-1|TRBJ2-3|TRBD2
TGCGCCAGCAGCGGGACTAGCGTCACTTTTTGGAGCACAGATACGCAGTATTTT
CASSGTSVTFWSTDTQYF
>once|TRBV5-1|TRBJ2-7|TRBD2
TGCGCCAGCAGCGAAGGGGGAGCGGGAGGCTACGAGCAGTACTTC
CASSEGGAGGYEQYF
>NA|TRBV9|TRBJ2-2|NA
TGTGCCAGCAGCAGAGCAGGTAACTCGAACACCGGGGAGCTGTTTTTT
CASSRAGNSNTGELFF
>once|TRBV6-5|TRBJ2-7|NA
TGTGCCAGCAGTTACCGTGGAGGGCTCTACGAGCAGTACTTC
CASSYRGGLYEQYF
>NA|TRBV11-2|TRBJ2-7|TRBD1
TGTGCCAGCAGCTTCCGGACAGGTGTCTACGAGCAGTACTTC
CASSFRTGVYEQYF
>NA|TRBV19|TRBJ1-4|NA
TGTGCCAGTAGTATTTCAGGGAATGAAAAACTGTTTTTT
CASSISGNEKLFF
>NA|TRBV28|TRBJ1-4|NA
TGTGCCAGCAGTTTAGGGGGGGCTGCAACTAATGAAAAACTGTTTTTT
CASSLGGAATNEKLFF
>NA|TRBV19|TRBJ2-6|TRBD1
TGTGCCAGTACCTACAGGGGTACGAAGTCTGGGGCCAACGTCCTGACTTTC
CASTYRGTKSGANVLTF
>NA|TRBV5-1|TRBJ2-5|NA
TGCGCCAGCAGCTTGTCGGGGGAGCAAGAGACCCAGTACTTC
CASSLSGEQETQYF
>NA|TRBV19|TRBJ2-7|NA
TGTGCCACCACTAGAGAATCACAGGGAACCTACGAGCAGTACTTC
CATTRESQGTYEQYF
>NA|TRBV7-6|TRBJ2-1|TRBD1
TGTGCCAGCAGCGGGAGACAGGGGGTGAGCAATGAGCAGTTCTTC
CASSGRQGVSNEQFF
>once|TRBV7-2|TRBJ1-1|NA
TGTGCCAGCAGCTTGAGGACTGGGAACACTGAAGCTTTCTTT
CASSLRTGNTEAFF
>NA|TRBV11-2|TRBJ2-2|NA
TGTGCCAGCAGCTTGTCGATTGGCAGGACGCCGCCCGGGGAGCTGTTTTTT
CASSLSIGRTPPGELFF
>once|TRBV6-6|TRBJ2-7|NA
TGTGCCAGCAGTTACTCGGGGGGCTCCTCCTACGAGCAGTACTTC
CASSYSGGSSYEQYF
>once|TRBV28|TRBJ1-5|NA
TGTGCGGCCAGGGCAACGAATCAGCCCCAGCATTTT
CAARATNQPQHF
>few|TRBV30|TRBJ1-4|NA
TGTGCCTGGGTCTCGGGTGAAAAACTGTTTTTT
CAWVSGEKLFF
>NA|TRBV10-3|TRBJ2-1|NA
TGTGCCATGGGAGACATACTAGAGCAGTTCTTC
CAMGDILEQFF
>NA|TRBV18|TRBJ1-2|NA
TGTGCCAGCTCACCAATGAGGGAGGAGAACTATGGCTACACCTTC
CASSPMREENYGYTF
>once|TRBV5-1|TRBJ2-1|TRBD2
TGCGCCAGCAGCCCCCCAGGACTAGCAGCTTACAATGAGCAGTTCTTC
CASSPPGLAAYNEQFF
>NA|TRBV18|TRBJ2-7|NA
TGTGCCAGCTCACACGTGAATTGGTACTCCTACGAGCAGTACTTC
CASSHVNWYSYEQYF
>NA|TRBV30|TRBJ2-7|NA
TGTGCCTGGAGTTCCAGTCGCACTGACTATCACTACGAGCAGTACTTC
CAWSSSRTDYHYEQYF
>NA|TRBV7-2|TRBJ2-4|TRBD2
TGTGCCAGCAGCCCGACGACTAGCTGGTTATGGGACTTC
CASSPTTSWLWDF
>NA|TRBV5-4|TRBJ1-5|NA
TGTGCCAGCAGCTTGGGGGGGGTAAATCAGCCCCAGCATTTT
CASSLGGVNQPQHF
>NA|TRBV5-1|TRBJ1-4|NA
TGCGCCAGCAGCTCGACGTCAACTAATGAAAAACTGTTTTTT
CASSSTSTNEKLFF
>NA|TRBV11-2|TRBJ1-3|NA
TGTGCCAGCAGCTTATCCTCGGGGGAAGGAAACACCATATATTTT
CASSLSSGEGNTIYF
>NA|TRBV28|TRBJ2-3|NA
TGTGCCAGCAGTTTATGGGGCGGAAGTACAGATACGCAGTATTTT
CASSLWGGSTDTQYF
>NA|TRBV14|TRBJ1-1|NA
TGTGCCAGCAGCAAAAACGGAGTTTTAGCTTTCTTT
CASSKNGVLAFF